This T cell receptor beta chain was retrieved from a study of T cells in localized non-small cell lung cancer. Findings of the study overall: Clonality peaked in uninvolved adjacent lung rather than tumor. There were a median roughly 60 of the top 100 tumor clones appearing in adjacent lung.

Clones were sequenced by immunoSEQ multiplex PCR, and TCRdb holds only the in-frame ones, with some missing. The sample lists some 14,000 clones; approximately 84% were seen once. CDR1 is SGHRS, CDR2 YFSETQ, per germline. The CDR3 covers 14 residues. Trimming removed 6 bases from V and 2 bases from J, with 15 bases in between. This clone was counted between two and nine times. What it binds is not known. The chain combines TRBV5-1 with TRBJ2-7; the D gene is possibly TRBD2 (5 bases). The clonotype originates from a female donor aged 60 or older with stage I squamous cell lung carcinoma. Sequencing used peripheral blood, obtained before any cancer treatment. As DNA, the CDR3 is TGCGCCAGCATAAAGAGGGTGGTAGCCTACGAGCAGTACTTC. Its translation is CASIKRVVAYEQYF.